Detailed here is one TCR beta chain. It lacks a known antigen. No base-level quality is on record; no much larger clone is a single base apart. The sample carries other DNA sequences with the same CDR3. A distance of 8 bases separates the germline ends of V and J, which lose 0 bases and 5 bases respectively. The germline V gene supplies CDR1 SGHDT and CDR2 YYEEEE. The CDR3 contains 13 residues, cysteine and phenylalanine counted. Only CDR3 DNA remains: 39 bases, in frame from the first base. The entry originates in a study of blood T cell repertoires in COVID-19 (dated by TCRdb to the early 2020s). Regarding the complete study: Samples from collaborators originated in the United States, Italy and Spain and spanned both the acute and convalescent phases of COVID-19. The material from the prospective study consisted of cDNA or gDNA derived from T cells, B-cell-depleted T cells, or PBMCs. Subjects who had been exposed to COVID-19, were actively infected with it, or had recovered from it provided the deeply sampled blood TCRbeta repertoires that made up the dataset. The repertoires were made available in a free public database intended to serve as a resource for research on the immune response to SARS-CoV-2. Samples came from the ongoing ImmuneRACE study (first 160 participants) plus 1,254 subjects from 6 global collaborators. The sample metadata nearly always contained a de-identified subject ID, COVID-19 status, age in years and sex. Where available, HLA class I and class II types were obtained from metadata supplied by the sample provider rather than from assay-based typing.

General study outcomes and caveats: How much clinical and demographic metadata was included differed by source and by participant, and the metadata was provided uncurated.

The immunoSEQ Assay, a bias-controlled multiplex PCR, was used to amplify TCRbeta CDR3 regions from genomic DNA. The paper's data handling went like this. Within the assay, amplification of reference gene primers was used to estimate how many nucleated cells each sample contained. To quantify the absolute abundance of each unique TCRbeta CDR3 rearrangement, sequence reads were collapsed and filtered. For each sample, productive Simpson clonality was calculated by taking the square root of Simpson's diversity index across productive rearrangements. In TCRdb, the immuneACCESS table is reduced to in-frame sequences with V and J assigned. These tables do not hold every clone; where another copy was compared, an unresolved V gene accounts for under half, and the others remain unexplained. The V and J calls and clone size are taken from that table; D and trimming were inferred from the DNA. Recorded for this sample are about 670,000 clones; more than 80% of them occurred a single time. 0.2% to 0.3% of the sample comes from the top ten.

Whole blood was collected in K2EDTA tubes by collaborating institutions according to the institutions' own protocols. Collaborator samples were shipped for TCRbeta analysis as frozen whole blood, isolated PBMCs, or DNA extracted from either sample type. The TCR originated in a young woman with acute or convalescent COVID-19. Material: peripheral blood. The chain employs TRBV5-6 and TRBJ1-1; the D gene lacks a confident call. The DNA is as follows: TGTGCCAGCAGCTTGGGGGCAGGAACTGAAGCTTTCTTT. Its protein is CASSLGAGTEAFF. Outside the CDR3, residues come from the reference TRBV5-6 and TRBJ1-1 proteins, so the full variable domain is: DAGVTQSPTHLIKTRGQQVTLRCSPKSGHDTVSWYQQALGQGPQFIFQYYEEEERQRGNFPDRFSGHQFPNYSSELNVNALLLGDSALYLCASSLGAGTEAFFGQGTRLTVV.